This T cell receptor (beta chain) is drawn from a study of cytotoxic CD8 clonotypes in ibrutinib-treated CLL. Across the study: Complete response was seen in 2 patients and partial in some 25; roughly 12 progressed and roughly 14 stayed remitted after a median around 68 months. Study-level results: Treatment saw public clonotypes, which were uncommon, either contract or stay stable. An increase in clonality occurred at ibrutinib response, followed by a return toward baseline at progression.

About 2 micrograms of genomic DNA, which was extracted from cryopreserved PBMCs, served as the material used for the TCR beta libraries. Libraries were prepared by immunoSEQ multiplex PCR; TCRdb keeps only in-frame clonotypes and omits some of them. Of around 140,000 clones in the sample, approximately 80% were seen once. About this clone: The antigen remains unidentified.

This CDR3 has 15 amino acids. J was trimmed by 2 bases and V by 5 bases; bases with no gene match: 6. Looked up from germline, CDR1 is LNHDA and CDR2 is SQIVND (reference sequence). The source of this sequence is a human donor with chronic lymphocytic leukemia. The chain joins TRBV19 to TRBJ2-3, with 8 bases fitting TRBD1. Sequenced material: PBMCs, taken after 12 months of ibrutinib treatment. The CDR3 sequence: CASSETGAVTDTQYF. The CDR3 DNA is TGTGCCAGTAGTGAGACAGGGGCGGTCACAGATACGCAGTATTTT. Full variable domain (rest looked up from reference TRBV19 and TRBJ2-3): DGGITQSPKYLFRKEGQNVTLSCEQNLNHDAMYWYRQDPGQGLRLIYYSQIVNDFQKGDIAEGYSVSREKKESFPLTVTSAQKNPTAFYLCASSETGAVTDTQYFGPGTRLTVL.